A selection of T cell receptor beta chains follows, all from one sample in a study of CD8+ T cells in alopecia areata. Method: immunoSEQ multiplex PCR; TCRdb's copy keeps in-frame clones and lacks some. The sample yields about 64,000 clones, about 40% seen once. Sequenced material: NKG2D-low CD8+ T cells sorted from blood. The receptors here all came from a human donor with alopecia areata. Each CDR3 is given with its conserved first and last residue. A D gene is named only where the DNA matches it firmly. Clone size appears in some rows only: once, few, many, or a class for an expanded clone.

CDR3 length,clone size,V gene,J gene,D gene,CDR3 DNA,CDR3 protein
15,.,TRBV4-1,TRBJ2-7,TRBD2,TGCGCCAGCAGCCCAGCGGGAGGAGTGCATTACGAGCAGTACTTC,CASSPAGGVHYEQYF
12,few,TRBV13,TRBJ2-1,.,TGTGCCAGCAGTCCCCCCGACAGAGCCCAGTTCTTC,CASSPPDRAQFF
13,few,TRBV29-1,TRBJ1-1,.,TGCAGCGTTGAAAGTCCGACAGCCTATGAAGCTTTCTTT,CSVESPTAYEAFF
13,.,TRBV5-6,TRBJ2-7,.,TGTGCCAGCAGCTCGGGGTCAGGGGTCGAGCAGTACTTC,CASSSGSGVEQYF
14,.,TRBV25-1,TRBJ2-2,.,TGTGCCAGCAGTGAATGGGACGACACCGGGGAGCTGTTTTTT,CASSEWDDTGELFF
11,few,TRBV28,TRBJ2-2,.,TGTGCCAGCACCCCTGGGAGGGAGCTGTTTTTT,CASTPGRELFF
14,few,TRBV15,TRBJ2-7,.,TGTGCCACCAGCGGGACAACACAGGGCTACGAGCAGTACTTC,CATSGTTQGYEQYF
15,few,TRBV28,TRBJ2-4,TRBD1,TGTGCCAGCAGTCTGCCGACAGGGTCCAAAAACATTCAGTACTTC,CASSLPTGSKNIQYF
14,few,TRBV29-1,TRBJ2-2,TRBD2,TGCAGCGCTGTAGCGGGGGGGACGACCGGGGAGCTGTTTTTT,CSAVAGGTTGELFF
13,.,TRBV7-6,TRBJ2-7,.,TGTGCCAGCAGCTTAGACCAGACCTACGAGCAGTACTTC,CASSLDQTYEQYF
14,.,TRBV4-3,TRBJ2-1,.,TGCGCCAGCAGCCCCTCGTTAGCCTCCAATGAGCAGTTCTTC,CASSPSLASNEQFF
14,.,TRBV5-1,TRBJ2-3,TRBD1,TGCGCCAGCAGCTTGGAAACAGGGGCAGATACGCAGTATTTT,CASSLETGADTQYF
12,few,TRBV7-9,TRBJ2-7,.,TGTGCCAGCAGCTTAGGTCCGGGCGAGCAGTACTTC,CASSLGPGEQYF
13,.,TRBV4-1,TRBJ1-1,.,TGCGCCAGCAGTCCTACCGGGGGGGGTGAAGCTTTCTTT,CASSPTGGGEAFF
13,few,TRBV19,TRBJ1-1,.,TGTGCCAGTAGTGCCGGACAGAACACTGAAGCTTTCTTT,CASSAGQNTEAFF
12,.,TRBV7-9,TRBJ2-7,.,TGTGCCAGCAGCGGGGGCTCCTACGAGCAGTACTTC,CASSGGSYEQYF
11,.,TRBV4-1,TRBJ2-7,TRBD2,TGCGCCAGCCGAGCGGGGGACGAGCAGTACTTC,CASRAGDEQYF
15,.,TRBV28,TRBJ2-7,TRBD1,TGTGCCAGCAGAACCGACAGGGAGCGGTCCTACGAGCAGTACTTC,CASRTDRERSYEQYF
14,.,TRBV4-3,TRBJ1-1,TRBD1,TGCGCCAGCAGCCAGGCGACAGGGGGAGCTGAAGCTTTCTTT,CASSQATGGAEAFF
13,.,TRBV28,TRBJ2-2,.,TGTGCCAGCAGTCTACGTGTTGCCGGGGAGCTGTTTTTT,CASSLRVAGELFF
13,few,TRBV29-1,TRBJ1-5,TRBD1,TGCAGCGTTGGGGACAGGGGCAATCAGCCCCAGCATTTT,CSVGDRGNQPQHF
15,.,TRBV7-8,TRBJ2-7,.,TGTGCCAGCAGCTCAACGGTGAGGAGCTCCTACGAGCAGTACTTC,CASSSTVRSSYEQYF
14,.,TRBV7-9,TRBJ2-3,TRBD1,TGTGCCACCTGGGCAGGGGGTACCACAGATACGCAGTATTTT,CATWAGGTTDTQYF
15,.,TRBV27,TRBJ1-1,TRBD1,TGTGCCAGCAGTCGAGGACAGGGGGCCTCCACTGAAGCTTTCTTT,CASSRGQGASTEAFF
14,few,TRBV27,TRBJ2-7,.,TGTGCCTGTGCAAAGACACTCCAGCGGTACGAGCAGTACTTC,CACAKTLQRYEQYF
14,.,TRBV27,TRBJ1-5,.,TGTGCCAGCGGTCTGCGGGGGTCGAATCAGCCCCAGCATTTT,CASGLRGSNQPQHF
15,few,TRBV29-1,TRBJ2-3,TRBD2,TGCAGCGTTGACTATCGCGGGGGGGCAGGGGATACGCAGTATTTT,CSVDYRGGAGDTQYF